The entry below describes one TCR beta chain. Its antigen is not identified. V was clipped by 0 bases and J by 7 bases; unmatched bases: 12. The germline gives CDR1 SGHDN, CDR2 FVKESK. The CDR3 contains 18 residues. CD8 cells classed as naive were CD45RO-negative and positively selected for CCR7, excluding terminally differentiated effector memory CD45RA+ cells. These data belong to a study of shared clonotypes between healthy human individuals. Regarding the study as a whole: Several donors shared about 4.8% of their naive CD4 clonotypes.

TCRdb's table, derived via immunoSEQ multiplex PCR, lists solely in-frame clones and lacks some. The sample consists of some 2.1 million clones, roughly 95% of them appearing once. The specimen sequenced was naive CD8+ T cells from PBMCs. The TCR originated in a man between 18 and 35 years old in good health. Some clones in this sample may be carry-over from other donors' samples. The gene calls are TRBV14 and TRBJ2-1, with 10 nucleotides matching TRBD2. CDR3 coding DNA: TGTGCCAGCAGCCAAGATAGCCCAGCGGGAGGGCCATGGAATGAGCAGTTCTTC. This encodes CASSQDSPAGGPWNEQFF.